A selection of T cell receptor beta chains follows, all from one sample in a study of beta chain features in type 1 diabetes. Assay used: immunoSEQ multiplex PCR; TCRdb lists only in-frame clones, some missing. Here the sample spans about 260,000 clones, roughly 20% being singletons. The sequencing sample was made of naive CD4+ T cells from blood. The receptors stem from a woman aged 40 to 49 with type 1 diabetes. Each CDR3 is given with its conserved first and last residue. A D gene is named only where the DNA matches it firmly. The size entry is marked missing in some rows and otherwise reads once, few, many or a size class.

V gene: TRBV11-1; D gene: .; clone size: .; J gene: TRBJ2-7; CDR3 protein: CASSLVVRGSYEQYF; CDR3 DNA: TGTGCCAGCAGCTTAGTAGTCAGGGGATCCTACGAGCAGTACTTC
V gene: TRBV5-4; D gene: TRBD1; clone size: .; J gene: TRBJ1-4; CDR3 protein: CASSLGQAATNEKLFF; CDR3 DNA: TGTGCCAGCAGCCTAGGACAGGCGGCAACTAATGAAAAACTGTTTTTT
V gene: TRBV29-1; D gene: TRBD2; clone size: few; J gene: TRBJ2-3; CDR3 protein: CSASSGAADTQYF; CDR3 DNA: TGCAGCGCGTCTAGCGGGGCCGCAGATACGCAGTATTTT
V gene: TRBV5-4; D gene: .; clone size: .; J gene: TRBJ1-2; CDR3 protein: CASSVSLGGYTF; CDR3 DNA: TGTGCCAGCAGCGTTTCCCTAGGTGGCTACACCTTC
V gene: TRBV10-3; D gene: TRBD1; clone size: .; J gene: TRBJ1-5; CDR3 protein: CAISPGQENQPQHF; CDR3 DNA: TGTGCCATCAGCCCCGGACAGGAAAATCAGCCCCAGCATTTT
V gene: TRBV4-3; D gene: .; clone size: .; J gene: TRBJ1-2; CDR3 protein: CASSQDGRGRNYGYTF; CDR3 DNA: TGCGCCAGCAGCCAAGATGGAAGGGGCCGCAACTATGGCTACACCTTC
V gene: TRBV20-1; D gene: .; clone size: few; J gene: TRBJ1-4; CDR3 protein: CSATANEKLFF; CDR3 DNA: TGCAGTGCTACCGCTAATGAAAAACTGTTTTTT
V gene: TRBV10-3; D gene: .; clone size: .; J gene: TRBJ2-1; CDR3 protein: CAISELSAYNEQFF; CDR3 DNA: TGTGCCATCAGTGAGTTATCAGCCTACAATGAGCAGTTCTTC
V gene: TRBV9; D gene: .; clone size: .; J gene: TRBJ2-1; CDR3 protein: CASSVEPLVAPEQFF; CDR3 DNA: TGTGCCAGCAGCGTAGAGCCGCTAGTCGCTCCCGAGCAGTTCTTC
V gene: TRBV29-1; D gene: .; clone size: .; J gene: TRBJ2-4; CDR3 protein: CSVMDSPVKNIQYF; CDR3 DNA: TGCAGCGTCATGGACAGCCCTGTCAAAAACATTCAGTACTTC